These T cell receptor beta chains were read from a single sample in a study of regulatory T cells in long-lasting Graves disease. TCRdb re-derived calls from the multiplex PCR reads in MiXCR, one entry per CDR3 protein. The data show 450,000 to 600,000 distinct CDR3 sequences, around 15% seen once. The sample was also linked to a second study, of T cells in Graves' hyperthyroidism and ophthalmopathy.

Sequenced here: peripheral blood mononuclear cells (PBMCs), sampled at new diagnosis, from a patient treated with antithyroid drugs. These receptors were collected from a man aged 35 to 55 with Graves disease. Both conserved end residues are part of each CDR3. The D gene is left open where the match is weak. Clone size is shown for a subset of rows, as once, few, many or a class of expanded clone.

>many|TRBV2|TRBJ2-1|-
CASSEAERASF
TGTGCCAGCAGTGAAGCCGAGAGAGCTAGCTTC
>-|TRBV15|TRBJ1-3|-
CATSITGQGTGNTIYF
TGTGCCACCAGCATTACAGGGCAAGGAACTGGAAACACCATATATTTT
>-|TRBV12-3/TRBV12-4|TRBJ1-2|-
CASSPGTGYTF
TGTGCCAGCAGTCCCGGGACTGGCTACACCTTC
>few|TRBV2|TRBJ2-1|-
CASRGLGLSAFF
TGTGCCAGCAGAGGTCTCGGACTTAGTGCGTTCTTC
>few|TRBV3-1|TRBJ2-1|-
CASSQDRAGKSSYNEQFF
TGTGCCAGCAGCCAAGATCGTGCGGGCAAGAGCTCCTACAATGAGCAGTTCTTC
>many|TRBV5-1|TRBJ2-1|TRBD1
CASSVGQNNEQFF
TGCGCCAGCAGCGTGGGACAGAACAATGAGCAGTTCTTC
>-|TRBV19|TRBJ1-2|-
CASRSEATVNYGYTF
TGTGCCAGTAGATCGGAAGCTACAGTGAACTATGGCTACACCTTC
>many|TRBV27|TRBJ2-4|TRBD2
CASDEGGAKNIQYF
TGTGCCAGCGATGAGGGAGGGGCCAAAAACATTCAGTACTTC
>few|TRBV27|TRBJ1-2|-
CASSLSNSRGYTF
TGTGCCAGCAGTTTATCGAACAGCCGAGGCTACACCTTC
>many|TRBV5-1|TRBJ2-7|TRBD2
CASSLDLAGGYEQYF
TGCGCCAGCAGCTTGGATTTGGCGGGGGGCTACGAGCAGTACTTC
>few|TRBV6-4|TRBJ2-3|-
CASSQSSWGRRTDTQYF
TGTGCCAGCAGTCAATCTTCCTGGGGACGACGCACAGATACGCAGTATTTT
>many|TRBV5-6|TRBJ1-6|-
CASSWWTEIDSPLHF
TGTGCCAGCAGCTGGTGGACTGAGATAGATTCACCCCTCCACTTT
>-|TRBV10-1|TRBJ2-3|TRBD2
CASSEFGSGRAPFTDTQYF
TGCGCCAGCAGTGAGTTTGGTAGCGGGAGGGCCCCCTTCACAGATACGCAGTATTTT
>many|TRBV2|TRBJ2-5|-
CASIRTDIHQETQYF
TGTGCCAGCATCAGGACGGACATACATCAAGAGACCCAGTACTTC
>few|TRBV29-1|TRBJ1-2|-
CSAPDKTNYGYTF
TGCAGCGCCCCGGACAAGACTAACTATGGCTACACCTTC
>-|TRBV7-6|TRBJ1-5|-
CASSLGTDSNQPQHF
TGTGCCAGCAGCTTAGGGACGGATAGCAATCAGCCCCAGCATTTT
>few|TRBV7-8|TRBJ2-5|TRBD1
CASSLGQGGSEETQYF
TGTGCCAGCAGCTTGGGACAGGGAGGTTCGGAGGAGACCCAGTACTTC
>many|TRBV11-2|TRBJ1-2|-
CASSLDGHRNTF
TGTGCCAGCAGCTTAGACGGACATCGCAACACCTTC
>-|TRBV24-1|TRBJ2-1|TRBD2
CATSEPPGGQFF
TGTGCCACCAGTGAACCCCCGGGGGGGCAGTTCTTC
>-|TRBV7-6|TRBJ2-7|TRBD2
CASSLGLAGGSPASYEQYF
TGTGCCAGCAGCTTGGGACTAGCGGGAGGATCCCCTGCTTCCTACGAGCAGTACTTC
>many|TRBV28|TRBJ2-7|TRBD1
CASSGPGQGHEQYF
TGTGCCAGCAGTGGCCCAGGACAGGGCCACGAGCAGTACTTC
>-|TRBV19|TRBJ1-2|TRBD1
CASSPNSDRGYGYTF
TGTGCCAGTAGTCCGAATTCCGACAGGGGGTATGGCTACACCTTC
>-|TRBV28|TRBJ1-5|TRBD1
CASSPQNRGWEVQPQHF
TGTGCCAGCAGTCCACAAAACAGGGGCTGGGAGGTTCAGCCCCAGCATTTT
>-|TRBV5-4|TRBJ2-3|-
CASSLVQGNTDTQYF
TGTGCCAGCAGCTTGGTCCAGGGGAACACAGATACGCAGTATTTT
>-|TRBV25-1|TRBJ1-3|-
CASSEIGQISGNTIYF
TGTGCCAGCAGTGAAATCGGCCAGATCTCTGGAAACACCATATATTTT
>-|TRBV5-1|TRBJ2-1|TRBD1
CASSFGQEKEQFF
TGCGCCAGCAGCTTCGGACAGGAGAAAGAGCAGTTCTTC
>-|TRBV19|TRBJ2-2|TRBD1
CASNSILLPFGQGAEPNTGELFF
TGTGCCAGTAATTCCATCCTGTTGCCCTTTGGTCAGGGGGCCGAACCGAACACCGGGGAGCTGTTTTTT
>once|TRBV27|TRBJ2-1|TRBD1
CASSSTQGAGRSSYNEQFF
TGTGCCAGCAGTTCTACTCAGGGGGCAGGGAGGAGCTCCTACAATGAGCAGTTCTTC
>-|TRBV7-9|TRBJ2-2|TRBD1
CASSLPTGAGGELFF
TGTGCCAGCAGCTTGCCGACAGGGGCGGGCGGGGAGCTGTTTTTT
>many|TRBV2|TRBJ2-5|-
CASLDSEAQETQYF
TGTGCCAGCCTGGACAGCGAAGCCCAAGAGACCCAGTACTTC
>-|TRBV12-5|TRBJ2-2|-
CASGLEAGELFF
TGTGCTAGTGGTTTGGAGGCCGGGGAGCTGTTTTTT
>-|TRBV9|TRBJ2-1|-
CASGGTSSYNEQFF
TGTGCCAGTGGGGGTACCAGCTCCTACAATGAGCAGTTCTTC